These 25 T cell receptor beta chains were sequenced from one sample in a study of yellow fever vaccine responses in identical twins. TCRdb independently ran MiXCR on the RT-PCR reads; one entry per CDR3 protein. The sample records roughly 4,300 distinct CDR3 sequences, 84% being singletons. The specimen was T cells from blood (PBMCs), unsorted or a sorted subset (not recorded which), collected before or after yellow fever vaccination (not recorded which). These receptors were taken from a woman aged 18-30 years who received the yellow fever vaccine.

The chain links TRBV5-1 to TRBJ1-6; D call uncertain. CDR1 is SGHRS and CDR2 is YFSETQ in the germline V gene. The CDR3 sequence is 14 residues long. V was trimmed by 0 bases and J by 7 bases, leaving 8 bases between them. The CDR3 region is CASSLGGPNSPLHF. CDR3 bases: TGCGCCAGCAGCTTGGGCGGCCCGAATTCACCCCTCCACTTT.

The rearrangement joins TRBV18 to TRBJ2-2; 9 bases fit TRBD2. The CDR3 sequence is 16 residues long. Germline values: CDR1 KGHSH, CDR2 LQKENI. V lost 6 bases, J lost 3 bases, and 8 bases stayed unmatched. The CDR3 coding sequence is TGTGCCAGCTCGTCAACGTTAGCGGGAGACACCGGGGAGCTGTTTTTT. Its translation: CASSSTLAGDTGELFF.

V is TRBV19 and J is TRBJ2-1; TRBD2 matches at 8 bases. Trimming took 3 bases from V and 7 from J; bases not matched to a gene: 8. The CDR3 is 15 residues long. Looked up from germline, CDR1 is LNHDA and CDR2 is SQIVND (reference sequence). The CDR3 bases are TGTGCCAGTAGTATGGGCCTAGCGGGTCTGAATGAGCAGTTCTTC. Encoded protein: CASSMGLAGLNEQFF.

The CDR3 loop reads CASSSRSNYEQYF. CDR3 DNA: TGTGCCAGCAGCTCCCGATCCAACTACGAGCAGTACTTC. The chain joins TRBV11-2 to TRBJ2-7, with D unresolved. Germline V gene data show CDR1 as SGHAT and CDR2 as FQNNGV. The ends were cut back, 4 bases at V and 3 bases at J, with 10 bases in the middle. This CDR3 is 13 amino acids long.

The rearrangement links TRBV9 to TRBJ1-4; the D is unclear. The CDR3 consists of 15 residues. CDR1 SGDLS and CDR2 YYNGEE come from the germline V gene. V lost 1 base to trimming and J lost 0 bases, with 7 bases between them. The CDR3 loop is CASSVTKATNEKLFF. In DNA, the CDR3 is TGTGCCAGCAGCGTAACTAAGGCAACTAATGAAAAACTGTTTTTT.

The chain has TRBV9 and TRBJ2-3, with 9 bases identical to TRBD2. The CDR3 spans 14 residues. Germline lookup yields CDR1 SGDLS and CDR2 YYNGEE. J was trimmed by 1 base and V by 3 bases; bases with no gene match: 0. The CDR3 DNA reads TGTGCCAGCAGCGCTAGCGGGGGCACAGATACGCAGTATTTT. Protein: CASSASGGTDTQYF.

CDR3 nucleotides: TGTGCCAGCAGCTACGCGGGTCCTGAGCAGTTCTTC. It yields the protein CASSYAGPEQFF. This chain joins TRBV11-3 and TRBJ2-1; tentative D call: TRBD2 (5 bases). The CDR3 extends over 12 amino acids. Between the trimmed V and J ends, which lost 4 bases and 9 bases, there was a span of 10 bases. Germline lookup yields CDR1 SGHNT and CDR2 YENEEA.

The chain has TRBV29-1 and TRBJ2-7, with TRBD2 matching over 8 bases. Germline values: CDR1 SQVTM, CDR2 ANQGSEA. Losses at the gene ends were 3 bases for V and 2 bases for J; bases not matched to a gene: 6. CDR3 length: 14 residues. This CDR3 reads CSVDKREYPYEQYF. DNA for the CDR3: TGCAGCGTTGATAAGCGGGAGTACCCCTACGAGCAGTACTTC.

The chain couples TRBV29-1 to TRBJ2-1, with TRBD2 matching 12 bases. CDR3 length: 14 amino acids. J lost 7 bases, V lost 5 bases, and 6 bases had no gene match. Germline lookup yields CDR1 SQVTM and CDR2 ANQGSEA. The CDR3, as DNA: TGCAGCGTTTCCCTAGCGGGAGGGTGGAATGAGCAGTTCTTC. Translating it yields CSVSLAGGWNEQFF.

The chain couples TRBV4-2 to TRBJ2-1; D gene unclear. This CDR3 is built from 14 residues. Trimming shortened V by 3 bases and J by 8 bases, and 14 bases separated the two germline ends. Germline CDR1 reads LGHNA; CDR2 reads YNFKEQ. The CDR3 nucleotides read TGTGCCAGCAGCCAGGAAATGTACTCGGATGAGCAGTTCTTC. This translates into CASSQEMYSDEQFF.

The J gene is TRBJ2-3, the V gene TRBV28; the match to TRBD2 covers 10 bases. The CDR3 extends over 15 amino acids. V shed 6 bases, J shed 5 bases, and the junction held 8 bases outside the gene matches. Germline V CDR1 and CDR2: MDHEN, SYDVKM. This CDR3 is CASSYGTSVIDTQYF. DNA of the CDR3: TGTGCCAGCAGCTACGGGACTAGCGTTATAGATACGCAGTATTTT.

This clonotype was observed a handful of times. This chain uses TRBV23-1 with TRBJ1-4; no reliable D call. TRBV23-1 is annotated as an ORF whose role is uncertain. This CDR3 has 14 amino acids. V dropped 4 bases and J dropped 5 bases, with 11 bases sitting between them. CDR3 in DNA: TGCGCCAGCAGTCTTTGTAGTTTGAATGAAAAACTGTTTTTT. Translating gives CASSLCSLNEKLFF.

V gene TRBV11-2 combines with J gene TRBJ2-7; 7 bases are a match to TRBD2. The V and J ends lost 5 bases and 4 bases, in that order; junction bases with no gene match: 20. This CDR3 contains 18 residues. The germline gives CDR1 SGHAT, CDR2 FQNNGV. In nucleotides, the CDR3 is TGTGCCAGCAGCCCCCAGGTGGCCACCGGGACTAAATTTTACGAGCAGTACTTC. This translates into CASSPQVATGTKFYEQYF.

This chain links TRBV9 with TRBJ1-5, with 8 bases lining up with TRBD1. The CDR3 length is 16 residues. From germline, CDR1 is SGDLS and CDR2 YYNGEE. The V gene end was trimmed by 4 bases and the J gene end by 0 bases; junction bases not matched to a gene: 6. The CDR3 here is CASSPPDRVSNQPQHF. The CDR3 DNA reads TGTGCCAGCAGCCCGCCGGACAGGGTTAGCAATCAGCCCCAGCATTTT. Supplemented by reference TRBV9 and TRBJ1-5, the full variable domain reads DSGVTQTPKHLITATGQRVTLRCSPRSGDLSVYWYQQSLDQGLQFLIQYYNGEERAKGNILERFSAQQFPDLHSELNLSSLELGDSALYFCASSPPDRVSNQPQHFGDGTRLSIL.

The chain links TRBV4-1 to TRBJ2-4, with D hard to call. V shed 1 base and J shed 5 bases, with 9 bases lying between them. Germline V gene data show CDR1 as MGHRA and CDR2 as YSYEKL. CDR3 length equals 14 residues. The DNA for the CDR3 is TGCGCCAGCAGCCAAGCTTCCTCCGAAAACATTCAGTACTTC. Translated: CASSQASSENIQYF.

Here the CDR3 reads CASSQTDTQYF. CDR3 coding DNA: TGCGCCAGCAGCCAAACAGATACGCAGTATTTT. The V call is TRBV4-1, the J call TRBJ2-3; D unresolved. Germline V gene lookup returns CDR1 MGHRA and CDR2 YSYEKL. CDR3 length: 11 amino acids. The V gene lost 2 bases and the J gene lost 3 bases, with 0 bases spanning the gap.

The chain is built from TRBV2 and TRBJ2-7, with a tentative D call TRBD1 (6 bases). Trimming stripped 6 bases from V and 4 bases from J, with 22 bases between. This CDR3 spans 16 amino acids. Germline V gives CDR1 SNHLY, CDR2 FYNNEI. The CDR3 sequence: CASSANIVSGVYEQYF. CDR3 nucleotides: TGTGCCAGCAGCGCCAATATAGTCTCAGGGGTTTACGAGCAGTACTTC.

V usage is TRBV5-6 and J usage is TRBJ1-1, with 8 nucleotides matching TRBD1. V was pared by 2 bases and J by 4 bases, with 7 bases of the junction left unmatched. CDR1 is SGHDT and CDR2 is YYEEEE in the germline V gene. The CDR3 covers 15 residues. This CDR3 is CASSLPTGVGTEAFF. The CDR3 DNA follows: TGTGCCAGCAGCTTACCGACAGGGGTCGGCACTGAAGCTTTCTTT.

The V gene is TRBV29-1, the J gene TRBJ2-7; 10 positions agree with TRBD1. From germline, CDR1 is SQVTM and CDR2 ANQGSEA. The CDR3 spans 16 residues. V trimming: 1 base; J trimming: 1 base; junction bases outside the gene matches: 7. This chain's CDR3 is CSVEGPGQGTSYEQYF. CDR3 DNA sequence: TGCAGCGTTGAAGGACCGGGACAGGGGACATCCTACGAGCAGTACTTC.

This clonotype was seen a handful of times. CDR3 protein: CAPVSQPQHF. The CDR3 DNA follows: TGCGCCCCGGTGTCTCAGCCCCAGCATTTT. The chain joins TRBV23-1 to TRBJ1-5; the D is unclear. TRBV23-1 is given ORF status, its function remaining uncertain. The V end lost 11 bases, the J end lost 6 bases, and 8 bases lay between the germline ends. CDR3 length equals 10 residues.

The CDR3 coding sequence is TGCAGTGCTAGGTCTGGCTCCTACGAGCAGTACTTC. This codes for CSARSGSYEQYF. The V call is TRBV20-1, the J call TRBJ2-7; no firm D call. V gave up 3 bases and J gave up 0 bases, with 6 bases separating them. CDR3 length: 12 amino acids. The germline CDR1 and CDR2 sequences are DFQATT and SNEGSKA (reference sequence).

This sequence joins TRBV14 and TRBJ2-7, with 9 positions matching TRBD1. The CDR3 runs 17 residues. Germline CDR1 and CDR2: SGHDN and FVKESK. Unmatched junction bases numbered 9, after V lost 1 base and J lost 2 bases. In DNA form, the CDR3 reads TGTGCCAGCAGCCAAGGCTTCGGGACAGGGTTTACCTACGAGCAGTACTTC. This sequence encodes CASSQGFGTGFTYEQYF.

The chain is built from TRBV5-5 and TRBJ2-7; D possibly corresponds to TRBD2 (6 bases). The CDR3 loop spans 15 amino acids. Germline V CDR1 and CDR2: SGHKS, YYEKEE (reference sequence). V was cut by 4 bases and J by 6 bases, with 20 bases left in between. CDR3 in DNA: TGTGCCAGCAGCCTGGGACTCCTGAGTTCCAGCGAGCAGTACTTC. Residues: CASSLGLLSSSEQYF.

The table lists this clonotype with a count of one. This chain links TRBV15 with TRBJ2-3; 7 bases map to TRBD1. Per germline, CDR1 LNHNV and CDR2 YYDKDF (reference sequence). The CDR3 sequence is 17 residues long. V lost 3 bases to trimming and J lost 0 bases; unmatched junction nucleotides: 9. CDR3 region: CATSSQTRGQSTDTQYF. Written as DNA, the CDR3 is TGTGCCACCAGCAGTCAAACCAGGGGACAGAGCACAGATACGCAGTATTTT.

Here the CDR3 DNA reads TGTGCCAGCAGCAAAAGGAACACCGGGGAGCTGTTTTTT. It encodes CASSKRNTGELFF. The rearrangement links TRBV7-6 to TRBJ2-2; D is unresolved. The V end lost 5 bases, the J end lost 1 base, and 5 bases lay between the germline ends. Germline V CDR1 and CDR2: SGHVS, FNYEAQ. The CDR3 length is 13 residues.